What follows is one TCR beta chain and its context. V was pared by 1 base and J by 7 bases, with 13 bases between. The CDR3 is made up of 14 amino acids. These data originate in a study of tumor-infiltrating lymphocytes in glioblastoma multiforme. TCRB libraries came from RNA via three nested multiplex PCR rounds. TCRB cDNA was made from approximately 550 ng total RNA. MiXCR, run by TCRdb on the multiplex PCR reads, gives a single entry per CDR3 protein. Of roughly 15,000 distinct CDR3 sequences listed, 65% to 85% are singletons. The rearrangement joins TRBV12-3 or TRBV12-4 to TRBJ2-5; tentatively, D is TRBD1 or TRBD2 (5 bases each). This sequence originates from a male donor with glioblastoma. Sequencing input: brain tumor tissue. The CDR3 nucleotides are TGTGCCAGCAGTTTAGTGGGGACCGACAGGACCCAGTACTTC. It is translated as CASSLVGTDRTQYF.